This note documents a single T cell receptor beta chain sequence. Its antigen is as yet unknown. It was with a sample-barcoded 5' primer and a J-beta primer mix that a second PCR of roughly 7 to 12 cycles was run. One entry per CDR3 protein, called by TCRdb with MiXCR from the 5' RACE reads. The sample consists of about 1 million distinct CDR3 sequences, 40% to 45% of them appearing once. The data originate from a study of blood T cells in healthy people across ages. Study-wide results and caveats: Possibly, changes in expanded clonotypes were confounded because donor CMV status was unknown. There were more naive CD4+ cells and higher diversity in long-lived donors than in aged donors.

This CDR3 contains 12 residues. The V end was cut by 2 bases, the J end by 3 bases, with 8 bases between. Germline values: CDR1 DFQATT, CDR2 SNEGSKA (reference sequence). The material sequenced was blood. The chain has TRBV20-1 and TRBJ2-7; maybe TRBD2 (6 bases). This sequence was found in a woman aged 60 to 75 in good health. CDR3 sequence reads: CSARSDYYEQYF. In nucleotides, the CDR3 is TGCAGTGCTAGATCGGACTACTACGAGCAGTACTTC.